The sequence of this T cell receptor beta chain was determined in a study of blood T cell repertoires in COVID-19. Study in general: In each case, the material was cDNA or gDNA derived from T cells, B-cell-depleted T cells, or PBMCs.

It was during active infection that Seattle patients were enrolled and then longitudinally followed. Original processing notes: Amplifying reference gene primers gave estimates of nucleated cell counts. The table came from immunoSEQ multiplex PCR; TCRdb's copy has only in-frame clones and leaves some out. That table gives V, J and clone size, and the DNA gave D and trimming. The repertoire holds fewer than 350,000 clones, with about nine tenths as singletons. Germline-derived CDR1 and CDR2 are LGHNA and YNFKEQ. This CDR3 has 13 amino acids. Trimming stripped 4 bases from V and 4 bases from J, with 10 bases between.

The rearrangement links TRBV4-2 to TRBJ1-2; TRBD1 might be the D (5 bases). This clonotype originated in a woman in her thirties with COVID-19, enrolled during active disease. The source material was peripheral blood. CDR3 nucleotides: TGTGCCAGCAGCCCGACAGCGCCCTATGGCTACACCTTC. Translation: CASSPTAPYGYTF.